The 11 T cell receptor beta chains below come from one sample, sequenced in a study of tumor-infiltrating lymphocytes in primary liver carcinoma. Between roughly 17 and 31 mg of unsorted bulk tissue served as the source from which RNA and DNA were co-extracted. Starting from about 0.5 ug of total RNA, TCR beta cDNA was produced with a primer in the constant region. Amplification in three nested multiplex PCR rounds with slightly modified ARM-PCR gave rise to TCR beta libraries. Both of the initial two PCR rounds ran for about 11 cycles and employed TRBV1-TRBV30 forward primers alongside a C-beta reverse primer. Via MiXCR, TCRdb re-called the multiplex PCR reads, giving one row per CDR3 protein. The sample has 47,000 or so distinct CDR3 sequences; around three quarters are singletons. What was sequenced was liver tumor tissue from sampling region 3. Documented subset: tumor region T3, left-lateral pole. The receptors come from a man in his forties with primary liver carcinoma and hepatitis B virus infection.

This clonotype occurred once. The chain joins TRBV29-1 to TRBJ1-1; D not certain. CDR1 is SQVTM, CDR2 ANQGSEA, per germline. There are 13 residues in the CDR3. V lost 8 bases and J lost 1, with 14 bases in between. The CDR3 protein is CSFVHSPNTEAFF. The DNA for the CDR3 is TGCAGCTTTGTGCACAGTCCGAACACTGAAGCTTTCTTT.

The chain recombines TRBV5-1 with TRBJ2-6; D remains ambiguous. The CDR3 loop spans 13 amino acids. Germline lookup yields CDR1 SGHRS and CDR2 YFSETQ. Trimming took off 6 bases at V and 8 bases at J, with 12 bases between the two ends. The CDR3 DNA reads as TGCGCCAGCAACGACGCTGGAACCAACGTCCTGACTTTC. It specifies CASNDAGTNVLTF.

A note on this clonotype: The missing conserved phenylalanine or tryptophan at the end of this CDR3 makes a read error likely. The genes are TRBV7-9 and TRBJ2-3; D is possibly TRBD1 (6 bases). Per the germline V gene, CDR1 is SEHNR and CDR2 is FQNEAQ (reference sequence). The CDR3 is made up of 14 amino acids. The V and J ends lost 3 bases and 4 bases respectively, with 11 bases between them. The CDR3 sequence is CASSLNRVPDTQYL. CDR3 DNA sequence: TGTGCCAGCAGCTTGAACAGGGTCCCAGATACGCAGTATTTA.

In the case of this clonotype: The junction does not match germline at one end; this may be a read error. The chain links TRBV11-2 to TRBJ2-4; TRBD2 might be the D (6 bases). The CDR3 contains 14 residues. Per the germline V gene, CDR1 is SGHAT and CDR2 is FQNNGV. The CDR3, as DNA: TGTGCCAACAGCTTGGGAGGAGGGAACGGCAGTCAGTACTTC. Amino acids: CANSLGGGNGSQYF. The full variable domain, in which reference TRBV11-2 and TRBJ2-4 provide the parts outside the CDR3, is EAGVAQSPRYKIIEKRQSVAFWCNPISGHATLYWYQQILGQGPKLLIQFQNNGVVDDSQLPKDRFSAERLKGVDSTLKIQPAKLEDSAVYLCANSLGGGNGSQYFGAGTRLSVL.

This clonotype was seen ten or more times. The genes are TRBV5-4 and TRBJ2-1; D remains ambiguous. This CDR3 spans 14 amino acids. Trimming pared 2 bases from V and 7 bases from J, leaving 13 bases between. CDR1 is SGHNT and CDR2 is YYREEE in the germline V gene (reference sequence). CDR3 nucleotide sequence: TGTGCCAGCAGCTTAGGTTTAGCAGAGAATGAGCAGTTCTTC. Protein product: CASSLGLAENEQFF.

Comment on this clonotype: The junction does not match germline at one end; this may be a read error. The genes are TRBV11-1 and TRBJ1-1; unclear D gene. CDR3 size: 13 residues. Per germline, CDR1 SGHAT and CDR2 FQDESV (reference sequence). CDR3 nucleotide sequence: TGTGCCAGCTGCTCGACCTCGAACACTGAAGCTTCCTTT. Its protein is CASCSTSNTEASF.

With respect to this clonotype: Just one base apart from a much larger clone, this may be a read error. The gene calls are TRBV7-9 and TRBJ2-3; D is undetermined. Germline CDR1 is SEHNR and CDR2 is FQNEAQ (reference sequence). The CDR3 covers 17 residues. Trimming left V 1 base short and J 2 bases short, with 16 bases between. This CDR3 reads CASSLVGLPENTDTQYF. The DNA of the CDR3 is TGTGCCAGCAGCTTAGTTGGGCTTCCCGAAAACACAGATACGCAGTATTTT. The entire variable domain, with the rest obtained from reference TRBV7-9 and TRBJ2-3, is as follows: DTGVSQNPRHKITKRGQNVTFRCDPISEHNRLYWYRQTLGQGPEFLTYFQNEAQLEKSRLLSDRFSAERPKGSFSTLEIQRTEQGDSAMYLCASSLVGLPENTDTQYFGPGTRLTVL.

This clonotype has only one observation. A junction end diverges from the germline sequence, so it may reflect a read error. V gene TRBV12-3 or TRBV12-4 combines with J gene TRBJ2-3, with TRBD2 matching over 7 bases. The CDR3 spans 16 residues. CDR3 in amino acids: CVSSSPGLVGTDTQYF. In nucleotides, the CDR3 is TGTGTCAGCAGTTCTCCCGGACTAGTGGGCACAGATACGCAGTATTTT.

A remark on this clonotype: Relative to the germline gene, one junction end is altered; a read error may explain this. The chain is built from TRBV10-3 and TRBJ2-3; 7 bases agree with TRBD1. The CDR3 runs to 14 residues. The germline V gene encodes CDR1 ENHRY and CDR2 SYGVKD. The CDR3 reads CVISGQAGTDTQYF. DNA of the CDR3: TGTGTCATCAGTGGACAGGCGGGCACAGATACGCAGTATTTT.

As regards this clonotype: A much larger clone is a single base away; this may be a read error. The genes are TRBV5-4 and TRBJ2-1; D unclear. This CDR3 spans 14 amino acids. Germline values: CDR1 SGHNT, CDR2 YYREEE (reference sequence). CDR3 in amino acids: CASSLGLAENGQFF. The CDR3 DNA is TGTGCCAGCAGCTTAGGTTTAGCAGAGAATGGGCAGTTCTTC.

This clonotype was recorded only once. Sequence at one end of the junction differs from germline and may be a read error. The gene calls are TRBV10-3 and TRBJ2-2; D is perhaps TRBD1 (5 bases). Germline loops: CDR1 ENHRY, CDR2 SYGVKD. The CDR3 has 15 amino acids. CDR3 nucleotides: TGTGCCATTAGTGTGGTGACAGCGAACACCGGGGAGCTGTTTTTT. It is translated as CAISVVTANTGELFF.